Sample share makes the clone carrying this T cell receptor (beta chain) medium-sized (0.01 to 0.1%). Its antigen is as yet unknown. This record belongs to a study of vaccination and CD4 T cells after COVID-19. The Oncomine TCR Beta short-read assay sequenced DNA from cultured CD4+ T cells. In this case, cultured CD4+ T cells provided the extracted genomic DNA. Using its own MiXCR run on the PCR reads, TCRdb lists one record per CDR3 protein. Of about 10,000 distinct CDR3 sequences listed, 25% to 30% are singletons. Looked up from germline, CDR1 is SGHNT and CDR2 is YENEEA. V lost 4 bases, J lost 1 base, and 4 bases stayed unmatched. There are 15 residues in the CDR3. Treatment: roughly ten-day PBMC culture with coronavirus spike peptide pools or control peptides (ViraFEST assay). Collection of the unexposed donor's CD4+ T cells took place before the COVID-19 pandemic (2011-2018). ViraFEST used peptide pools to expand antigen-specific T cells before TCR sequencing.

The clonotype comes from a human donor in good health. The chain links TRBV11-3 to TRBJ1-1; 9 bases map to TRBD1. The source material was CD4+ T cells from blood, cultured in vitro. The CDR3 nucleotides read TGTGCCAGCAGCTCTGGGACAGGGCGGAACACTGAAGCTTTCTTT. Protein: CASSSGTGRNTEAFF.